This T cell receptor (beta chain) was recorded in a study of shared clonotypes between healthy human individuals (dated by TCRdb to about 2020). General notes on the study: Three men and two women, aged 18 to 49 years, made up the cohort. Per donor, three plates each were used for CD4 naive and CD4 memory, two for CD8 naive, and one for CD8 memory. Blood TCR repertoires of roughly 5 healthy adults were deeply sequenced to estimate repertoire size and the extent of clonotype sharing between individuals. Different laboratories and diverse techniques were used to prepare libraries and sequence TCR repertoires, to increase sequencing depth and limit assay-specific biases. Leukapheresis yielded between about 0.85 and 10 billion PBMCs per donor.

V is clipped by 0 bases and J by 4 bases, and the sequence between their germline boundaries is 13 bases long. The CDR3 contains 16 residues, cysteine and phenylalanine counted. The CDR3 DNA has 48 bases and is translated from base 1. The germline V gene sets CDR1 to SGHAT and CDR2 to FQNNGV. Study-level results and caveats: Estimated clonotype richness was generally larger for naive than for memory subsets. Incomplete sequencing was indicated by rarefaction of sorted-subset datasets, despite the large sequencing depth. The small number of donors limited the genetic and exposure-history diversity represented. When four donors were compared, the shared fraction of clonotypes was about 5.5% for naive CD4, more than 3% for naive CD8, about 2.4% for memory CD4, and under 0.5% for memory CD8. Sampling was restricted to blood, and TCR repertoires in tissues likely differ from the TCR repertoires found in blood. Compared with non-shared clonotypes, clonotypes shared by all four sorted-subset donors had higher generation probabilities. Pairwise subsampling led to the expectation that sequencing depth would affect the degree of clonotype sharing among donors.

With respect to this clone: The clone's antigen remains unknown. No per-base quality is available; no much larger clone lies one base away.

Using the deep immunoSEQ assay, multiplex PCR amplified TCR CDR3 regions from genomic DNA. Extracted genomic DNA from each cell subset was spread evenly across all wells of several immunoSEQ 96-well plates, with each plate serving as a replicate. For sorted subsets, each replicate PCR was loaded with 200 ng genomic DNA, equivalent to roughly 30,000 T cell genomes. Purified libraries were measured with a Qubit 3.0 fluorometer, size-checked on a Bioanalyzer 2100, and measured again with the KAPA Library Quantification kit. Every immunoSEQ 96-well plate was sequenced on a dedicated single-read 150-cycle Illumina NextSeq 550 flow cell. Regarding the original processing steps: The immunoSEQ output contained only junctional sequences without quality scores, so filtering could not match that applied to full-length reads. To assign V/J genes and CDR3, sequences were annotated using PyIR, a Python wrapper for IgBLAST v1.9, with IMGT germline references. Reads were removed for weak V/J assignments (E-value above 1e-6), missing CDR3, stop codons, out-of-frame junctions, or ambiguous translated residues. V3J clonotypes were defined as sequences sharing an identical inferred V gene, J gene, and CDR3 amino acid sequence. Percentage overlap between repertoires was calculated by dividing the number of shared unique clonotypes by the size of the smaller repertoire. Richness of each repertoire was evaluated using RTK rarefaction, the Chao1 estimator, and Recon v2.1 estimates of unobserved clonotypes. OLGA was used to compute generation probabilities for all TCRbeta clonotypes that the gDNA method yielded from a handful of donors. The table comes from immuneACCESS by way of TCRdb, which keeps in-frame sequences with V and J called. Part of the clones is missing from these tables; in studies checked, under half for an unresolved V gene and the rest for unknown reasons. That table furnishes V, J and clone size, whereas the DNA furnished D and trimming. A total of 2 million to 2.5 million clones appear in this sample, about 92% of them only once. The top ten hold 0.39% of the sample.

Healthy HIV-negative adults with no recently reported acute infections or vaccinations were included as donors. Only Caucasian adults living in Nashville, Tennessee, USA were represented among the donors. CD4+ T cells were enriched by magnetic negative selection, after which naive cells were positively selected on CD45RA and the negative fraction was taken as the memory subset. After blood collection by leukapheresis, PBMCs were isolated using Ficoll-Histopaque density gradient centrifugation and then cryopreserved in the vapor phase of liquid nitrogen. Analytical flow cytometry was used to check the purity and quantity of each magnetically sorted T cell population. From each sorted fraction, genomic DNA was isolated and quantified by UV absorbance on a Nanodrop 2000c.

In this chain, TRBV11-2 is recombined with TRBJ2-1; the D gene identity is not certain. This TCR came from a man between 18 and 35 years old in good health. Some clones in this sample may be carry-over from other donors' samples. Source material: naive CD4+ T cells from PBMCs. The intended sense of this specimen's cell subset or site label: CD45RA+ positively selected. CDR3 protein: CASSLEPVGWYNEQFF. The sequenced DNA is TGTGCCAGCAGCTTAGAACCGGTCGGGTGGTACAATGAGCAGTTCTTC.